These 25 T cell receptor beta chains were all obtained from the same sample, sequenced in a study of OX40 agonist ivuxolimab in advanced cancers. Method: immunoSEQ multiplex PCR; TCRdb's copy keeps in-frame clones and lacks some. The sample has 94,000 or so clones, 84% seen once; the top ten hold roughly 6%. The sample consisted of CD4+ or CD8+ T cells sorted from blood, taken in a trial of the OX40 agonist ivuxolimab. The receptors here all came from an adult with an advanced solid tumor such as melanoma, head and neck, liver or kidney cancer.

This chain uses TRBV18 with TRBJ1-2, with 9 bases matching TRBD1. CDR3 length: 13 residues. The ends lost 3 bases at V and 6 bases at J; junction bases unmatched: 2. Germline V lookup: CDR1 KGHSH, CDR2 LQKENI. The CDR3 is CASSPRTGDGYTF. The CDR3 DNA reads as TGTGCCAGCTCACCTCGGACAGGGGATGGCTACACCTTC.

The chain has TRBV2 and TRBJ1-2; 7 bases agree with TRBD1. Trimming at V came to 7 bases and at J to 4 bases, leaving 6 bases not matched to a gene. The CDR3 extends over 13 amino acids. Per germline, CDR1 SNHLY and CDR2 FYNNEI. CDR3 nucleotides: TGTGCCAGCAACCGGGACAGTACCTATGGCTACACCTTC. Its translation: CASNRDSTYGYTF.

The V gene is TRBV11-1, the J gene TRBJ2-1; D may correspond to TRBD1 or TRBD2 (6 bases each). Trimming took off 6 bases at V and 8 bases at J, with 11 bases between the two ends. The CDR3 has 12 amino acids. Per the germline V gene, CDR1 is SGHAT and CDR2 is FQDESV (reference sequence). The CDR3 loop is CASREGVHEQFF. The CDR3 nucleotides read TGTGCCAGCAGGGAGGGGGTGCATGAGCAGTTCTTC.

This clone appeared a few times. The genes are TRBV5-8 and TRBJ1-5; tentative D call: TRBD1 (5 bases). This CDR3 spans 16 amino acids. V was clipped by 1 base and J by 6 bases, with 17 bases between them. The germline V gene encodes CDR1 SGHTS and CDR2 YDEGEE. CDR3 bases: TGTGCCAGCAGCTTGTGGGAGGGGCCGACGGCTCAGCCCCAGCATTTT. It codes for CASSLWEGPTAQPQHF. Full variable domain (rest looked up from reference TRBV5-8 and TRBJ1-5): EAGVTQSPTHLIKTRGQQATLRCSPISGHTSVYWYQQALGLGLQFLLWYDEGEERNRGNFPPRFSGRQFPNYSSELNVNALELEDSALYLCASSLWEGPTAQPQHFGDGTRLSIL.

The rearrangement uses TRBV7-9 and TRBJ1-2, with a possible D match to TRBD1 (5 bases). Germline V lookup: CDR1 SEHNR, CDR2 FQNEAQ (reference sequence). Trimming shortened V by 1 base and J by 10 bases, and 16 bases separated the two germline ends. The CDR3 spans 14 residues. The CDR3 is CASSLDDSLVDYTF. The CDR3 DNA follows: TGTGCCAGCAGCTTAGATGACAGTCTGGTCGACTACACCTTC.

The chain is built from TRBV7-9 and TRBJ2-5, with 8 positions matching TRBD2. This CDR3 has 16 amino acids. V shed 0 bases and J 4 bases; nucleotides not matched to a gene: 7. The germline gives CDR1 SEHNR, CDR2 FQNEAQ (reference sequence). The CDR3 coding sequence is TGTGCCAGCAGCTTAGCGCGACCGGGAGGGGGAGAGACCCAGTACTTC. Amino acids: CASSLARPGGGETQYF.

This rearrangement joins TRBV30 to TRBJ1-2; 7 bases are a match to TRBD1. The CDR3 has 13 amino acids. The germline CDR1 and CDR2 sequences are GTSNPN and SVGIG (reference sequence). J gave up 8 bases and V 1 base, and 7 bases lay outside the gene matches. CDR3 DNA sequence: TGTGCCTGGAGTGCCTACACAGGGGAGGGCTACACCTTC. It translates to CAWSAYTGEGYTF.

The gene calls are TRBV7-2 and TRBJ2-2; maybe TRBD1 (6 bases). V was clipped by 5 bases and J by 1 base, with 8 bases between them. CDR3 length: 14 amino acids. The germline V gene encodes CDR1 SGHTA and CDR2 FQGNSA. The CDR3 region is CASSRGGNTGELFF. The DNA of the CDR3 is TGTGCCAGCAGCCGAGGGGGGAACACCGGGGAGCTGTTTTTT.

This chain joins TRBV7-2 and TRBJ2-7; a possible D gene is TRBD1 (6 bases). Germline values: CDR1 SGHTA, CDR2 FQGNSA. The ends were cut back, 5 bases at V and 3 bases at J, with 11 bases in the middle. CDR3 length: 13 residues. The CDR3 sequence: CASSPGVIYEQYF. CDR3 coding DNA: TGTGCCAGCAGCCCAGGGGTTATCTACGAGCAGTACTTC.

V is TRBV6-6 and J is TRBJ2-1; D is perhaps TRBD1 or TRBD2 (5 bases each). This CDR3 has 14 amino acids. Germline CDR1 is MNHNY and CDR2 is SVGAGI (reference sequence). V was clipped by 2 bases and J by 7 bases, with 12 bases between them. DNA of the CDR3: TGTGCCAGCAGTTACCTTTTGGGGGAAAATGAGCAGTTCTTC. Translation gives CASSYLLGENEQFF.

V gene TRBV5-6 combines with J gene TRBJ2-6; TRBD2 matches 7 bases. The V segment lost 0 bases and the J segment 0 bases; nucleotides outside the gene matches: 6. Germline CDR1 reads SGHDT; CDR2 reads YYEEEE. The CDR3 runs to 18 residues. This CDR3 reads CASSLGLAVLSGANVLTF. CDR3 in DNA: TGTGCCAGCAGCTTGGGCCTAGCGGTTCTCTCTGGGGCCAACGTCCTGACTTTC. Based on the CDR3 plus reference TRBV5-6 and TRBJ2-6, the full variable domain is DAGVTQSPTHLIKTRGQQVTLRCSPKSGHDTVSWYQQALGQGPQFIFQYYEEEERQRGNFPDRFSGHQFPNYSSELNVNALLLGDSALYLCASSLGLAVLSGANVLTFGAGSRLTVL.

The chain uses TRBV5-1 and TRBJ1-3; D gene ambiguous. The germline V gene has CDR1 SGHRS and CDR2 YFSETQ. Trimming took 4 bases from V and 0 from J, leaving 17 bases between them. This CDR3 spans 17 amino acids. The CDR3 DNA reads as TGCGCCAGCAGCGGATCCACCACCGACCTCTCTGGAAACACCATATATTTT. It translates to CASSGSTTDLSGNTIYF.

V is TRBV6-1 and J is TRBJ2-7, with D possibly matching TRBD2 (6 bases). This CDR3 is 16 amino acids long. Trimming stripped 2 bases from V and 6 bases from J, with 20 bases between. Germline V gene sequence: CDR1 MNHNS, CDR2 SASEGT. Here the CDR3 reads CASSEFGTGIPGEQYF. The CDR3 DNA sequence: TGTGCCAGCAGTGAATTTGGGACTGGGATTCCGGGCGAGCAGTACTTC.

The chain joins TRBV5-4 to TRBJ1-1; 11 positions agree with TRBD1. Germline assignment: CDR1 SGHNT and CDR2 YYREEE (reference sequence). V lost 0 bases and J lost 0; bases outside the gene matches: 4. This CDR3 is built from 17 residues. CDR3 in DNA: TGTGCCAGCAGCTTGGGGGACAGGGGGTTTATGAACACTGAAGCTTTCTTT. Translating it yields CASSLGDRGFMNTEAFF.

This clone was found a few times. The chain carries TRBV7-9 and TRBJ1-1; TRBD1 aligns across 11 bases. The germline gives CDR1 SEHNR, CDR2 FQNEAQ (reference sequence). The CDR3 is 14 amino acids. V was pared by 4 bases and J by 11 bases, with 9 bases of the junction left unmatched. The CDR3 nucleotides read TGTGCCAGCAGCTCCCTGGGACAGGGGGTCCGGGCTTTCTTT. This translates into CASSSLGQGVRAFF.

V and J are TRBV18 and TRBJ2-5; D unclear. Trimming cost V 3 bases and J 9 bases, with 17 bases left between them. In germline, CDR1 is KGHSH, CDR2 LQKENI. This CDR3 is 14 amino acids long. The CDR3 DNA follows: TGTGCCAGCTCACCCTCGAGTGACGCCCGGGCCCAGTACTTC. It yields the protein CASSPSSDARAQYF. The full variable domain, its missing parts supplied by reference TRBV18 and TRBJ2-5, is NAGVMQNPRHLVRRRGQEARLRCSPMKGHSHVYWYRQLPEEGLKFMVYLQKENIIDESGMPKERFSAEFPKEGPSILRIQQVVRGDSAAYFCASSPSSDARAQYFGPGTRLLVL.

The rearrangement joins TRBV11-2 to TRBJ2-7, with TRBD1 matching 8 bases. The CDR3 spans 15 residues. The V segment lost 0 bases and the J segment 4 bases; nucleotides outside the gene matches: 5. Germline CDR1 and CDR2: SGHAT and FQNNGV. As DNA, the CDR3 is TGTGCCAGCAGCTTAGAGGTCAGGGGGCTGTACGAGCAGTACTTC. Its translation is CASSLEVRGLYEQYF. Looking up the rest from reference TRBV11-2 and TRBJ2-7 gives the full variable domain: EAGVAQSPRYKIIEKRQSVAFWCNPISGHATLYWYQQILGQGPKLLIQFQNNGVVDDSQLPKDRFSAERLKGVDSTLKIQPAKLEDSAVYLCASSLEVRGLYEQYFGPGTRLTVT.

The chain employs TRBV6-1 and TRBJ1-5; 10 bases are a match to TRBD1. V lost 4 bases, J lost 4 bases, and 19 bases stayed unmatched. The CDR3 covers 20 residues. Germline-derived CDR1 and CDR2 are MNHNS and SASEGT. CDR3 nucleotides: TGTGCCAGCAGTGCCCCCGGGACAGGGGAAAGGATTTGGGAAAATCAGCCCCAGCATTTT. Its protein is CASSAPGTGERIWENQPQHF.

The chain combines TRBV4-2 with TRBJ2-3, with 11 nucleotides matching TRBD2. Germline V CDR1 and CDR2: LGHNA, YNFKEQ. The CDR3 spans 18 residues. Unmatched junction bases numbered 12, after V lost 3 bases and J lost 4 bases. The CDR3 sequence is CASSQVTKLAGAADTQYF. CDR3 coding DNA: TGTGCCAGCAGCCAGGTTACAAAACTAGCGGGAGCAGCAGATACGCAGTATTTT.

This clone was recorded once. CDR3 sequence: CAWSFRAHGYTF. The CDR3 DNA follows: TGTGCCTGGAGTTTCAGGGCTCATGGCTACACCTTC. V gene TRBV30 combines with J gene TRBJ1-2, with D maybe TRBD1 (5 bases). V was cut by 2 bases and J by 6 bases, with 10 bases left in between. This CDR3 spans 12 amino acids. From germline, CDR1 is GTSNPN and CDR2 SVGIG (reference sequence).

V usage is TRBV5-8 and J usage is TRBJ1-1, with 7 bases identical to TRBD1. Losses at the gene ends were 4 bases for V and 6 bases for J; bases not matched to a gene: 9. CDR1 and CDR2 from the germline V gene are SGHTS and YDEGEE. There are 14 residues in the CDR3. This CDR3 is CASSRQGLDSEAFF. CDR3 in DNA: TGTGCCAGCAGCCGACAGGGTCTCGATTCTGAAGCTTTCTTT.

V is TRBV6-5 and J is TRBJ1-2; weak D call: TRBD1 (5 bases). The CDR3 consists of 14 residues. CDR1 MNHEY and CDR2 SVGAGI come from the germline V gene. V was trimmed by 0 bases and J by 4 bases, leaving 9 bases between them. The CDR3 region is CASSYSTGFYGYTF. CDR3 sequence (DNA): TGTGCCAGCAGTTACTCTACAGGTTTCTATGGCTACACCTTC.

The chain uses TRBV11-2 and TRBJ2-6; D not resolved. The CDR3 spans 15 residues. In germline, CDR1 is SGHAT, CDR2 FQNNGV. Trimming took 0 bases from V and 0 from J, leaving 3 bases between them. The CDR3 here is CASSLEASGANVLTF. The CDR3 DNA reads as TGTGCCAGCAGCTTAGAGGCCTCTGGGGCCAACGTCCTGACTTTC.

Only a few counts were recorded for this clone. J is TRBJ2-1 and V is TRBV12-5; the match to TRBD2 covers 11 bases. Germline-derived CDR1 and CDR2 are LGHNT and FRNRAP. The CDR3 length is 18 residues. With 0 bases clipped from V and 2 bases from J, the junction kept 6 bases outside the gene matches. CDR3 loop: CASGLVLAGGPTYNEQFF. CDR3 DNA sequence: TGTGCTAGTGGTTTGGTGTTAGCGGGAGGGCCCACCTACAATGAGCAGTTCTTC.

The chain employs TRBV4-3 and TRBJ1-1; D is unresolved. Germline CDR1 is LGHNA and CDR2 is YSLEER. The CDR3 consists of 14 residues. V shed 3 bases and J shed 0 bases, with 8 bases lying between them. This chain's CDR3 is CASSHDNMNTEAFF. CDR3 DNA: TGCGCCAGCAGCCATGACAATATGAACACTGAAGCTTTCTTT.